This T cell receptor beta chain was sequenced in a study of T cell responses to AZD1222 COVID-19 vaccine. Study summary: Some second doses came at about 4 weeks and others at about 12 weeks; these were pooled.

This clone was picked up a small number of times. Its antigen is undetermined. CDR3 length: 15 residues. V was shortened by 4 bases and J by 3 bases, with 12 bases between the two germline ends. Germline V gene lookup returns CDR1 MGHRA and CDR2 YSYEKL. Profiled with immunoSEQ multiplex PCR; TCRdb holds only in-frame clones, not every one. The table includes about 160,000 clones, about nine tenths detected once. Overall study findings and caveats: Breadth and depth of Spike-specific TCRs rose after two AZD1222 doses. Clonal diversity was possibly underestimated, and the donors were mostly white British, with more females. Spike was spanned by vaccine-associated CD4 TCRs, with dominance at 160-218 and 743-854.

The gene calls are TRBV4-1 and TRBJ1-4, with a weak D call TRBD1 (6 bases). The TCR originated in an adult in good health. This specimen was peripheral blood, taken on day 0 of AZD1222 vaccination. Here the CDR3 reads CASSRTGSPNEKLFF. The CDR3 DNA is TGCGCCAGCAGCCGAACAGGGAGTCCTAATGAAAAACTGTTTTTT.